These T cell receptor beta chains were read from a single sample in a study of molecular identifiers for immune sequencing clone quantification. MiXCR was run by TCRdb on the PCR reads, yielding one entry per CDR3 protein. The sample contains about 640,000 distinct CDR3 sequences, just under 20% of which appear only once. Sequencing was carried out using naive CD8+ T cells from blood, with Jurkat cell RNA spiked in. These receptors were collected from a human donor in good health. Some libraries in this study had Jurkat cell RNA spiked in. CDR3s leave out the opening cysteine and the closing phenylalanine or tryptophan. Each record gives: J gene, clone size, V gene, CDR3 protein. Clone size is not always given. Where it is, it says once, few, many or a class for expanded clones.

TRBJ2-5 few TRBV7-9 ASSLVQTANQETQY
TRBJ1-5 many TRBV6-8 ASSYPGQGDSNQPQH
TRBJ2-3 few TRBV29-1 SVDLRGTGGNWDTQY
TRBJ2-3 - TRBV6-2/TRBV6-3 ASSYIAGGPFSTDTQY
TRBJ1-3 - TRBV20-1 SARDLAGTAGDTTY
TRBJ2-3 few TRBV9 ASSVELWASGISTDTQY
TRBJ2-5 many TRBV3-1 ASSQTRAQETQY
TRBJ2-2 many TRBV7-2 ASSSEPWGSGELF
TRBJ1-2 - TRBV4-3 ASSQDVAYGYT
TRBJ1-2 - TRBV9 ASSEGAVGSPYGYT
TRBJ1-1 many TRBV6-2/TRBV6-3 ASSPNTGGRTEAF
TRBJ2-1 few TRBV10-2 ASSDSDRMGNEQF
TRBJ1-5 many TRBV7-2 ASSLRDTNQPQH
TRBJ2-7 many TRBV7-6 ASSLEARAPYEQY
TRBJ2-1 many TRBV4-3 ASSQDRTSNEQF
TRBJ2-7 - TRBV25-1 ACSDTGTGYSYEQY
TRBJ1-5 many TRBV27 ASSLGPRQPQH
TRBJ2-7 many TRBV20-1 SALGTSSNSYEQY
TRBJ2-5 - TRBV20-1 SARVLDREETQY
TRBJ2-6 - TRBV12-2 ASRLGVTAGANVLT
TRBJ2-7 many TRBV5-1 ASSLAFSVEDEQY
TRBJ1-1 many TRBV30 AWSNSWAEAF